The 27 T cell receptor beta chains listed next were all sequenced from one sample in a study of blood T cell repertoires in COVID-19 (dated by TCRdb to about 2020). The library relied on the immunoSEQ multiplex PCR assay. In TCRdb, the immuneACCESS table is reduced to in-frame sequences with V and J assigned. These tables do not hold every clone; where another copy was compared, an unresolved V gene accounts for under half, and the others remain unexplained. The sample table holds about 480,000 clones, of which 85% to 90% were seen once. Roughly 4% of the sample lies in the top ten. Sample: peripheral blood. These receptors originate from a woman aged 30 to 39 with acute or convalescent COVID-19.

The chain joins TRBV6-2 or TRBV6-3 to TRBJ2-3; perhaps TRBD2 as D (5 bases). The CDR3 consists of 16 residues. Trimming stripped 2 bases from V and 0 bases from J, with 12 bases between. CDR1 is MNHEY, CDR2 SVGEGT, per germline. The CDR3 DNA reads as TGTGCCAGCAGTTACCCTAGCTCCACTAGCACAGATACGCAGTATTTT. It specifies CASSYPSSTSTDTQYF.

The genes are TRBV9 and TRBJ2-1, with 7 bases fitting TRBD2. CDR1 and CDR2 (germline): SGDLS, YYNGEE. Trimming cost V 3 bases and J 2 bases; bases outside gene matches: 2. The CDR3 loop spans 14 amino acids. DNA for the CDR3: TGTGCCAGCAGCGAACGGGGGGCCTACAATGAGCAGTTCTTC. Its translation is CASSERGAYNEQFF.

This clone turned up a few times. This chain joins TRBV29-1 and TRBJ2-3; 8 bases are a match to TRBD2. The V and J ends lost 3 bases and 1 base, in that order; junction bases with no gene match: 0. CDR3 length equals 13 residues. Germline CDR1 SQVTM, CDR2 ANQGSEA. CDR3: CSVDSGGTDTQYF. DNA for the CDR3: TGCAGCGTTGATAGCGGGGGCACAGATACGCAGTATTTT.

The V call is TRBV27, the J call TRBJ1-1, with no clear D. This CDR3 is 11 amino acids long. Between the trimmed V and J ends, which lost 6 bases and 4 bases, there was a span of 6 bases. Germline CDR1 and CDR2: MNHEY and SMNVEV (reference sequence). The CDR3 bases are TGTGCCAGCAGCTATGGCACTGAAGCTTTCTTT. It specifies CASSYGTEAFF.

This chain joins TRBV5-1 and TRBJ1-2; D is ambiguous. CDR1 is SGHRS and CDR2 is YFSETQ in the germline V gene. CDR3 length: 15 amino acids. Trimming shortened V by 0 bases and J by 5 bases, and 14 bases separated the two germline ends. The CDR3 DNA follows: TGCGCCAGCAGCTTGGACGGGTCAAACTCTTATGGCTACACCTTC. Encoded protein: CASSLDGSNSYGYTF.

The V and J genes are TRBV27 and TRBJ2-3; 9 bases line up with TRBD2. The germline CDR1 and CDR2 sequences are MNHEY and SMNVEV (reference sequence). This CDR3 is built from 18 residues. V was pared by 0 bases and J by 3 bases, with 10 bases of the junction left unmatched. CDR3 coding DNA: TGTGCCAGCAGTTTATCTCCCTACCTAGCGGGGATTACAGATACGCAGTATTTT. Its protein is CASSLSPYLAGITDTQYF.

The rearrangement links TRBV12-2 to TRBJ1-2; the D segment call TRBD1 is taken from the table without a DNA check. TRBV12-2 is marked as a pseudogene. The CDR3 totals 17 residues. This CDR3 is CASRLARGEKSAYGYTF. The DNA of the CDR3 is TGTGCAAGTCGCTTAGCCAGGGGGGAAAAAAGCGCCTATGGCTACACCTTC.

This clone has just one count. The chain carries TRBV5-4 and TRBJ2-7; D may be TRBD1 (7 bases). Deletions cut 4 bases from V and 1 base from J, with 12 bases between. The CDR3 totals 14 residues. Looked up from germline, CDR1 is SGHNT and CDR2 is YYREEE (reference sequence). For the CDR3, the DNA is TGTGCCAGCAGCCAGGGGGGACAATCCTACGAGCAGTACTTC. This codes for CASSQGGQSYEQYF. The full variable domain, in which reference TRBV5-4 and TRBJ2-7 provide the parts outside the CDR3, is ETGVTQSPTHLIKTRGQQVTLRCSSQSGHNTVSWYQQALGQGPQFIFQYYREEENGRGNFPPRFSGLQFPNYSSELNVNALELDDSALYLCASSQGGQSYEQYFGPGTRLTVT.

The rearrangement joins TRBV2 to TRBJ1-6; tentative D call: TRBD1 (6 bases). This CDR3 spans 15 amino acids. Germline V gene lookup returns CDR1 SNHLY and CDR2 FYNNEI. V was pared by 4 bases and J by 5 bases, with 12 bases between. This chain's CDR3 is CASSVTGPNNSPLHF. CDR3 DNA: TGTGCCAGCAGTGTGACAGGACCAAATAATTCACCCCTCCACTTT.

This clone occurred a few times. The chain joins TRBV30 to TRBJ2-7, with unresolved D. Trimming pared 0 bases from V and 5 bases from J, leaving 8 bases between. Germline V lookup: CDR1 GTSNPN, CDR2 SVGIG (reference sequence). The CDR3 is 12 residues long. CDR3 residues: CAWSVQWHEQYF. Written as DNA, the CDR3 is TGTGCCTGGAGTGTACAGTGGCACGAGCAGTACTTC.

This sequence joins TRBV19 and TRBJ2-1, with D hard to call. V was clipped by 1 base and J by 0 bases, with 10 bases between them. Germline loops: CDR1 LNHDA, CDR2 SQIVND (reference sequence). This CDR3 has 16 amino acids. The CDR3 is CASSIVRWSSYNEQFF. CDR3 coding DNA: TGTGCCAGTAGTATAGTAAGGTGGAGCTCCTACAATGAGCAGTTCTTC.

This clone was observed once. The rearrangement uses TRBV15 and TRBJ2-3; 7 bases agree with TRBD1. V was pared by 4 bases and J by 0 bases, with 4 bases of the junction left unmatched. The CDR3 is 15 residues long. Germline V gene sequence: CDR1 LNHNV, CDR2 YYDKDF (reference sequence). CDR3 residues: CATSNRDRSTDTQYF. CDR3 DNA sequence: TGTGCCACCAGCAACCGGGACAGAAGCACAGATACGCAGTATTTT.

The rearrangement uses TRBV29-1 and TRBJ1-2; D gene unclear. V dropped 7 bases and J dropped 8 bases, with 17 bases sitting between them. This CDR3 has 12 amino acids. In germline, CDR1 is SQVTM, CDR2 ANQGSEA. In DNA form, the CDR3 reads TGCAGCGCTAAGGACCGGGGATTGGGCTACACCTTC. Its translation is CSAKDRGLGYTF.

V usage is TRBV5-6 and J usage is TRBJ1-4; 7 bases map to TRBD1. Trimming cost V 2 bases and J 13 bases; bases outside gene matches: 14. The CDR3 consists of 15 residues. Germline V gene lookup returns CDR1 SGHDT and CDR2 YYEEEE. The CDR3 here is CASSLAAGGVGGLFF. DNA of the CDR3: TGTGCCAGCAGCTTAGCCGCAGGGGGTGTGGGTGGACTGTTTTTT.

This chain connects TRBV29-1 to TRBJ2-7; D possibly corresponds to TRBD1 (5 bases). This CDR3 comprises 12 residues. V lost 2 bases, J lost 5 bases, and 10 bases lay in between. Per germline, CDR1 SQVTM and CDR2 ANQGSEA. The CDR3 DNA reads as TGCAGCGTTGAAACAGGTAACAACGAGCAGTACTTC. It translates to CSVETGNNEQYF.

This chain joins TRBV29-1 and TRBJ2-5, with D possibly being TRBD1 (7 bases). This CDR3 contains 14 residues. V was pared by 5 bases and J by 4 bases, with 17 bases between. CDR1 is SQVTM, CDR2 ANQGSEA, per germline. CDR3 DNA: TGCAGCGTTAGGCCCAGGGGGGCAGGAGAGACCCAGTACTTC. Translated, it gives CSVRPRGAGETQYF.

V is TRBV28 and J is TRBJ1-5, with D maybe TRBD1 (6 bases). The CDR3 covers 13 residues. Germline lookup yields CDR1 MDHEN and CDR2 SYDVKM. V was pared by 3 bases and J by 7 bases, with 10 bases between. In DNA form, the CDR3 reads TGTGCCAGCAGTTTCGGGGGGCCCCAGCCCCAGCATTTT. Protein product: CASSFGGPQPQHF. The full variable domain, in which reference TRBV28 and TRBJ1-5 provide the parts outside the CDR3, is DVKVTQSSRYLVKRTGEKVFLECVQDMDHENMFWYRQDPGLGLRLIYFSYDVKMKEKGDIPEGYSVSREKKERFSLILESASTNQTSMYLCASSFGGPQPQHFGDGTRLSIL.

J is TRBJ2-5 and V is TRBV4-2, with 9 bases that match TRBD2. The CDR3 length is 16 residues. Unmatched junction bases numbered 6, after V lost 1 base and J lost 3 bases. Germline V gives CDR1 LGHNA, CDR2 YNFKEQ. CDR3 in amino acids: CASSQVAGGQEETQYF. CDR3 bases: TGTGCCAGCAGCCAAGTGGCGGGGGGGCAGGAAGAGACCCAGTACTTC.

The V gene is TRBV20-1, the J gene TRBJ1-1; 7 nucleotides line up with TRBD1. Germline V gives CDR1 DFQATT, CDR2 SNEGSKA (reference sequence). CDR3 size: 11 residues. J lost 10 bases, V lost 5 bases, and 7 bases had no gene match. This chain's CDR3 is CSASKDRRAFF. The CDR3 DNA reads TGCAGTGCTTCGAAGGACAGGCGAGCTTTCTTT.

The rearrangement uses TRBV5-6 and TRBJ1-5; 9 bases fit TRBD1. In germline, CDR1 is SGHDT, CDR2 YYEEEE. The ends lost 4 bases at V and 3 bases at J; junction bases unmatched: 11. The CDR3 length is 17 residues. The CDR3 coding sequence is TGTGCCAGCAGCCTACTCTCAAACAGGGGGCTCAATCAGCCCCAGCATTTT. This codes for CASSLLSNRGLNQPQHF.

The chain uses TRBV14 and TRBJ1-3, with D possibly being TRBD1 (6 bases). The CDR3 loop spans 11 amino acids. Germline V gives CDR1 SGHDN, CDR2 FVKESK. Trimming removed 5 bases at V and 7 bases at J, with 6 bases between. The CDR3 sequence: CASSTGNTIYF. The DNA for the CDR3 is TGTGCCAGCAGCACAGGGAACACCATATATTTT.

The chain couples TRBV5-1 to TRBJ1-6; 8 bases fit TRBD1. Per germline, CDR1 SGHRS and CDR2 YFSETQ. After removal of 5 bases from V and 10 bases from J, the junction contained 11 bases not matched to a gene. The CDR3 runs to 15 residues. CDR3 in amino acids: CASSPGQGERSPLHF. CDR3 in DNA: TGCGCCAGCAGTCCTGGACAGGGAGAGAGATCACCCCTCCACTTT.

V gene TRBV7-2 combines with J gene TRBJ2-1, with a tentative D call TRBD2 (6 bases). The CDR3 covers 15 residues. The ends were cut back, 3 bases at V and 0 bases at J, with 9 bases in the middle. CDR1 and CDR2 from the germline V gene are SGHTA and FQGNSA. CDR3: CASSFSEGSYNEQFF. The DNA for the CDR3 is TGTGCCAGCAGCTTCTCGGAGGGCTCCTACAATGAGCAGTTCTTC. Full variable domain (missing parts from reference TRBV7-2 and TRBJ2-1): GAGVSQSPSNKVTEKGKDVELRCDPISGHTALYWYRQSLGQGLEFLIYFQGNSAPDKSGLPSDRFSAERTGGSVSTLTIQRTQQEDSAVYLCASSFSEGSYNEQFFGPGTRLTVL.

This clone was detected a few times. The rearrangement uses TRBV15 and TRBJ2-3; D is unclear. V lost 0 bases to trimming and J lost 2 bases, with 6 bases between them. The CDR3 has 14 amino acids. Germline V gene sequence: CDR1 LNHNV, CDR2 YYDKDF (reference sequence). The CDR3 nucleotides are TGTGCCACCAGCAGAGAGAGTTTCACAGATACGCAGTATTTT. Protein product: CATSRESFTDTQYF.

This chain connects TRBV3-1 (or the pseudogene TRBV3-2) to TRBJ2-3; 13 bases match TRBD2. The CDR3 runs 19 residues. CDR1 LGHDT and CDR2 YNNKEL come from the germline V gene (reference sequence). V dropped 3 bases and J dropped 0; count of bases not matched to a gene: 9. CDR3 nucleotides: TGTGCCAGCAGCCAGGCCGGGACTAGCGGGGCCATTAGCACAGATACGCAGTATTTT. It encodes CASSQAGTSGAISTDTQYF.

With regard to this clone: The same CDR3 also results from other DNA sequences found in this sample. The V gene is TRBV15, the J gene TRBJ1-4; tentatively, D is TRBD1 (5 bases). Trimming removed 0 bases from V and 6 bases from J, with 14 bases in between. The length of the CDR3 is 16 residues. CDR1 is LNHNV, CDR2 YYDKDF, per germline (reference sequence). CDR3 sequence: CATSRDRAGTDEKLFF. In DNA, the CDR3 is TGTGCCACCAGCAGAGATCGGGCGGGGACCGATGAAAAACTGTTTTTT.

The V gene is TRBV7-9, the J gene TRBJ2-7, with D unresolved. Germline CDR1 and CDR2: SEHNR and FQNEAQ (reference sequence). With 1 base removed from V and 3 bases from J, the gap between germline ends came to 13 bases. This CDR3 is built from 15 residues. The CDR3 region has the DNA TGTGCCAGCAGCTTAGGTTTGCCAGAGGACTACGAGCAGTACTTC. Its protein is CASSLGLPEDYEQYF.